One and the same sample provided the 29 T cell receptor beta chains below, sequenced in a study of beta chain features in type 1 diabetes. Study-wide results and limits: In all four CD4+ subsets, TCRB CDR3 length was significantly, moderately reduced in type 1 diabetes.

The antigens these receptors bind are not known. The study reverse transcribed the entire isolated RNA, so it sequenced expressed TCRB transcripts. The assay was immunoSEQ multiplex PCR, and TCRdb's table has in-frame clones only and misses some. This sample has 130,000 or so clones, with roughly 10% found just once. Source material: central memory CD4+ T cells from blood. These receptors all stem from a man aged 30 to 45 with type 1 diabetes.

This clone has a handful of counts. V usage is TRBV18 and J usage is TRBJ1-2, with TRBD1 identical over 8 bases. The junction had 8 bases not matched to a gene; V was cut back by 3 bases and J by 5 bases. Germline loops: CDR1 KGHSH, CDR2 LQKENI. The CDR3 spans 15 residues. The CDR3 protein is CASSPSGTGEYGYTF. The CDR3 nucleotides read TGTGCCAGCTCACCCTCCGGGACAGGTGAATATGGCTACACCTTC.

This clone was counted a single time. The V call is TRBV2, the J call TRBJ2-5, with TRBD2 identical over 9 bases. The ends lost 6 bases at V and 3 bases at J; junction bases unmatched: 5. From germline, CDR1 is SNHLY and CDR2 FYNNEI. This CDR3 spans 14 amino acids. Here the CDR3 reads CASRGRLAEETQYF. DNA for the CDR3: TGTGCCAGCAGAGGTAGACTAGCGGAAGAGACCCAGTACTTC.

This clone was counted between two and nine times. The chain links TRBV18 to TRBJ1-1; the D is unclear. With 4 bases removed from V and 4 bases from J, the gap between germline ends came to 13 bases. CDR1 is KGHSH and CDR2 is LQKENI in the germline V gene. The CDR3 loop spans 14 amino acids. CDR3 sequence reads: CASSLAAGGTEAFF. CDR3 DNA: TGTGCCAGCTCACTAGCGGCGGGTGGCACTGAAGCTTTCTTT.

The chain uses TRBV11-2 and TRBJ2-7, with D possibly matching TRBD2 (5 bases). The CDR3 runs 14 residues. V was shortened by 1 base and J by 0 bases, with 7 bases between the two germline ends. Germline V lookup: CDR1 SGHAT, CDR2 FQNNGV. CDR3 sequence (DNA): TGTGCCAGCAGCTTAGCAAGCGGCTCCTACGAGCAGTACTTC. Its protein product is CASSLASGSYEQYF.

The V and J genes are TRBV23-1 and TRBJ2-2; the match to TRBD2 covers 7 bases. TRBV23-1 is an open reading frame, and its role is uncertain. The CDR3 sequence is 13 residues long. V was pared by 4 bases and J by 7 bases, with 3 bases of the junction left unmatched. The CDR3 DNA reads TGCGCCAGCAGTCGTCGGGGGGACGGGGAGCTGTTTTTT. Translating gives CASSRRGDGELFF.

This clone occurred a few times. The V gene is TRBV7-8, the J gene TRBJ1-4; D not certain. This CDR3 comprises 14 residues. Trimming removed 5 bases from V and 0 bases from J, with 7 bases in between. Germline CDR1 reads SGHVS; CDR2 reads FQNEAQ. The CDR3 region is CASSLQSTNEKLFF. Written as DNA, the CDR3 is TGTGCCAGCAGCCTACAGTCAACTAATGAAAAACTGTTTTTT.

This chain joins TRBV5-4 and TRBJ1-1, with 8 bases aligning to TRBD1. CDR3 length equals 15 residues. Trimming took 5 bases from V and 0 from J; bases not matched to a gene: 6. Germline V gene data show CDR1 as SGHNT and CDR2 as YYREEE (reference sequence). CDR3 sequence: CASRPTGVMNTEAFF. The CDR3 DNA follows: TGTGCCAGCAGACCGACAGGGGTTATGAACACTGAAGCTTTCTTT.

This clone was seen more than once but under ten times. This chain joins TRBV4-3 and TRBJ2-6, with D unresolved. Trimming removed 3 bases from V and 0 bases from J, with 9 bases in between. Germline lookup yields CDR1 LGHNA and CDR2 YSLEER. CDR3 size: 16 residues. The CDR3 DNA sequence: TGCGCCAGCAGCCATCCCGCACTCTCTGGGGCCAACGTCCTGACTTTC. Protein sequence: CASSHPALSGANVLTF.

The chain combines TRBV30 with TRBJ2-7, with 7 bases matching TRBD1. V lost 4 bases, J lost 2 bases, and 5 bases stayed unmatched. The germline gives CDR1 GTSNPN, CDR2 SVGIG (reference sequence). The CDR3 runs to 13 residues. CDR3 coding DNA: TGTGCCTGGATCCGGGACAGTCCCTACGAGCAGTACTTC. Its translation is CAWIRDSPYEQYF.

This clone was seen many times. V usage is TRBV7-2 and J usage is TRBJ1-4, with a weak D call TRBD1 (6 bases). Looked up from germline, CDR1 is SGHTA and CDR2 is FQGNSA. The CDR3 has 14 residues. V lost 6 bases to trimming and J lost 6 bases, with 14 bases between them. The CDR3 DNA reads TGTGCCAGCAGACGCGACAGGACAGATGAAAAACTGTTTTTT. Protein sequence: CASRRDRTDEKLFF.

The genes are TRBV4-3 and TRBJ2-3; the D gene is possibly TRBD2 (7 bases). The germline V gene has CDR1 LGHNA and CDR2 YSLEER. Trimming took off 3 bases at V and 1 base at J, with 17 bases between the two ends. The CDR3 has 17 amino acids. In DNA form, the CDR3 reads TGCGCCAGCAGCCACGGGGTGGGGGGGGCCGGCACAGATACGCAGTATTTT. Encoded protein: CASSHGVGGAGTDTQYF.

The rearrangement uses TRBV7-2 and TRBJ1-1; no reliable D call. V lost 6 bases and J lost 11, with 13 bases in between. The V gene's germline CDR1 is SGHTA and CDR2 FQGNSA. This CDR3 has 11 amino acids. CDR3 in amino acids: CASSPSSQAFF. CDR3 sequence (DNA): TGTGCCAGCAGTCCCTCCAGTCAGGCTTTCTTT.

In this sample, this clone turned up many times. The chain combines TRBV28 with TRBJ2-7; TRBD1 matches 8 bases. Germline CDR1 is MDHEN and CDR2 is SYDVKM. Germline trimming cut 8 bases from V and 6 bases from J; bases unmatched to any gene: 9. This CDR3 has 13 amino acids. The CDR3 region has the DNA TGTGCCAGCGAAGGACAGGGTCGGATCGAGCAGTACTTC. This gives the protein CASEGQGRIEQYF.

This clone was observed a few times. This chain uses TRBV28 with TRBJ2-7; TRBD1 matches at 8 bases. CDR3 length equals 15 residues. In germline, CDR1 is MDHEN, CDR2 SYDVKM. J was trimmed by 0 bases and V by 5 bases; bases with no gene match: 6. The CDR3 DNA reads TGTGCCAGCAGTCCTCAGGGGGCAAGCTCCTACGAGCAGTACTTC. Its translation is CASSPQGASSYEQYF.

This rearrangement joins TRBV5-4 to TRBJ2-1; no firm D call. V was clipped by 0 bases and J by 15 bases, with 13 bases between them. The CDR3 runs to 12 residues. Per the germline V gene, CDR1 is SGHNT and CDR2 is YYREEE (reference sequence). The CDR3 loop is CASSLDAAPRFF. The DNA for the CDR3 is TGTGCCAGCAGCTTGGATGCGGCCCCACGGTTCTTC.

The V gene is TRBV11-2, the J gene TRBJ1-1, with D possibly TRBD1 on 6 matching bases. Trimming pared 9 bases from V and 0 bases from J, leaving 20 bases between. CDR3 length: 16 amino acids. Germline values: CDR1 SGHAT, CDR2 FQNNGV. The CDR3 reads CASSPLEDSLNTEAFF. The DNA of the CDR3 is TGTGCCAGTTCCCCTCTAGAGGACAGTTTGAACACTGAAGCTTTCTTT. The complete variable domain, with remaining parts taken from reference TRBV11-2 and TRBJ1-1, reads EAGVAQSPRYKIIEKRQSVAFWCNPISGHATLYWYQQILGQGPKLLIQFQNNGVVDDSQLPKDRFSAERLKGVDSTLKIQPAKLEDSAVYLCASSPLEDSLNTEAFFGQGTRLTVV.

This chain links TRBV2 with TRBJ2-4, with a tentative D call TRBD1 (6 bases). Germline CDR1 reads SNHLY; CDR2 reads FYNNEI. The CDR3 is 14 residues long. Between the trimmed V and J ends, which lost 3 bases and 6 bases, there was a span of 12 bases. In DNA form, the CDR3 reads TGTGCCAGCAGTGATGTAGGGACACGAAACATTCAGTACTTC. This codes for CASSDVGTRNIQYF.

This clone turned up a few times. The V and J genes are TRBV4-2 and TRBJ1-1; possibly TRBD1 for D (6 bases). This CDR3 contains 16 residues. V was trimmed by 5 bases and J by 4 bases, leaving 20 bases between them. Per germline, CDR1 LGHNA and CDR2 YNFKEQ. The DNA for the CDR3 is TGTGCCAGCAGCTTAGCCCTCGCAGGGGCCCTCACTGAAGCTTTCTTT. Amino acid sequence: CASSLALAGALTEAFF.

V gene TRBV7-3 combines with J gene TRBJ2-5; D is unresolved. The CDR3 consists of 13 residues. Germline V gene lookup returns CDR1 SGHTA and CDR2 FQGTGA. V lost 5 bases, J lost 3 bases, and 10 bases lay in between. CDR3 nucleotides: TGTGCCAGCAGCCCCGCGCGGAAAGAGACCCAGTACTTC. It translates to CASSPARKETQYF.

Only a few counts were recorded for this clone. The chain recombines TRBV19 with TRBJ2-5, with D perhaps matching TRBD1 (5 bases). V lost 6 bases, J lost 2 bases, and 13 bases lay in between. Germline CDR1 and CDR2: LNHDA and SQIVND (reference sequence). The CDR3 is 14 amino acids. The CDR3 nucleotides read TGTGCCAGTAGGTCGTTAGGGGAACAAGAGACCCAGTACTTC. Encoded protein: CASRSLGEQETQYF.

The CDR3 spells CASSFKGSDEQYF. The CDR3, as DNA: TGTGCCAGCAGCTTTAAAGGCAGCGACGAGCAGTACTTC. This chain connects TRBV7-2 to TRBJ2-7; D unclear. CDR1 SGHTA and CDR2 FQGNSA come from the germline V gene. The CDR3 spans 13 residues. V lost 3 bases, J lost 5 bases, and 11 bases lay in between.

The chain uses TRBV28 and TRBJ2-3; no firm D call. V lost 2 bases, J lost 0 bases, and 15 bases lay in between. Germline V lookup: CDR1 MDHEN, CDR2 SYDVKM. The CDR3 runs 17 residues. The CDR3 spells CASSLGPGRISTDTQYF. The DNA of the CDR3 is TGTGCCAGCAGTTTAGGGCCAGGAAGGATTAGCACAGATACGCAGTATTTT. Complete variable domain (other parts from reference TRBV28 and TRBJ2-3): DVKVTQSSRYLVKRTGEKVFLECVQDMDHENMFWYRQDPGLGLRLIYFSYDVKMKEKGDIPEGYSVSREKKERFSLILESASTNQTSMYLCASSLGPGRISTDTQYFGPGTRLTVL.

The gene calls are TRBV4-1 and TRBJ2-2; TRBD1 agrees at 8 bases. The CDR3 runs 17 residues. The V segment lost 4 bases and the J segment 1 base; nucleotides outside the gene matches: 8. CDR1 is MGHRA, CDR2 YSYEKL, per germline. In nucleotides, the CDR3 is TGCGCCAGCAGCCCGTTCGGGACAGGCCGGAACACCGGGGAGCTGTTTTTT. Its translation is CASSPFGTGRNTGELFF.

In this sample, this clone turned up a few times. Distinct nucleotide sequences in the sample also encode this CDR3. This chain uses TRBV2 with TRBJ2-5; perhaps TRBD2 as D (5 bases). This CDR3 has 12 residues. The V and J ends lost 8 bases and 2 bases respectively, with 9 bases between them. Germline V lookup: CDR1 SNHLY, CDR2 FYNNEI. DNA for the CDR3: TGTGCCAGCTCGAGGGAACAAGAGACCCAGTACTTC. It encodes CASSREQETQYF. The complete variable domain, with remaining parts taken from reference TRBV2 and TRBJ2-5, reads EPEVTQTPSHQVTQMGQEVILRCVPISNHLYFYWYRQILGQKVEFLVSFYNNEISEKSEIFDDQFSVERPDGSNFTLKIRSTKLEDSAMYFCASSREQETQYFGPGTRLLVL.

This clone has only a few counts. The rearrangement uses TRBV5-4 and TRBJ1-4, with 9 bases identical to TRBD1. The length of the CDR3 is 15 residues. V shed 2 bases and J 5 bases; nucleotides not matched to a gene: 4. Germline V gene data show CDR1 as SGHNT and CDR2 as YYREEE (reference sequence). The CDR3 here is CASSLLGTGNEKLFF. CDR3 sequence (DNA): TGTGCCAGCAGCTTATTGGGGACAGGGAATGAAAAACTGTTTTTT.

V usage is TRBV2 and J usage is TRBJ1-2; D not certain. The CDR3 runs to 16 residues. The germline CDR1 and CDR2 sequences are SNHLY and FYNNEI. Trimming took 7 bases from V and 5 from J, leaving 23 bases between them. The CDR3 here is CASTSIPDGDGYGYTF. The CDR3 nucleotides are TGTGCCAGCACCTCCATCCCGGACGGGGATGGGTATGGCTACACCTTC. The variable domain in full, completed from reference TRBV2 and TRBJ1-2, reads EPEVTQTPSHQVTQMGQEVILRCVPISNHLYFYWYRQILGQKVEFLVSFYNNEISEKSEIFDDQFSVERPDGSNFTLKIRSTKLEDSAMYFCASTSIPDGDGYGYTFGSGTRLTVV.

For this clone: Within the sample, other DNA sequences also encode this same CDR3. The V gene is TRBV11-2, the J gene TRBJ2-7, with TRBD1 identical over 7 bases. V was pared by 5 bases and J by 4 bases, with 2 bases of the junction left unmatched. The CDR3 extends over 12 amino acids. Looked up from germline, CDR1 is SGHAT and CDR2 is FQNNGV. The CDR3 DNA sequence: TGTGCCAGCAGCGAACAGGGGTACGAGCAGTACTTC. It specifies CASSEQGYEQYF. Full variable domain (outside the CDR3, taken from reference TRBV11-2 and TRBJ2-7): EAGVAQSPRYKIIEKRQSVAFWCNPISGHATLYWYQQILGQGPKLLIQFQNNGVVDDSQLPKDRFSAERLKGVDSTLKIQPAKLEDSAVYLCASSEQGYEQYFGPGTRLTVT.

The V and J genes are TRBV7-2 and TRBJ2-3; possible D gene TRBD1, 5 bases. CDR1 and CDR2 from the germline V gene are SGHTA and FQGNSA. CDR3 size: 15 residues. V gave up 4 bases and J gave up 4 bases, with 15 bases separating them. CDR3 sequence (DNA): TGTGCCAGCAGCTCGCAGGGCATTGGCGCAGATACGCAGTATTTT. Its protein product is CASSSQGIGADTQYF. Complete variable domain (other parts from reference TRBV7-2 and TRBJ2-3): GAGVSQSPSNKVTEKGKDVELRCDPISGHTALYWYRQSLGQGLEFLIYFQGNSAPDKSGLPSDRFSAERTGGSVSTLTIQRTQQEDSAVYLCASSSQGIGADTQYFGPGTRLTVL.

This clone was observed many times. The chain carries TRBV4-1 and TRBJ2-5; 10 nucleotides line up with TRBD2. The CDR3 extends over 16 amino acids. With 3 bases clipped from V and 2 bases from J, the junction kept 6 bases outside the gene matches. The germline gives CDR1 MGHRA, CDR2 YSYEKL. In DNA, the CDR3 is TGCGCCAGCAGCCAGAGTCGAGCGGGGGGGCAAGAGACCCAGTACTTC. It yields the protein CASSQSRAGGQETQYF.